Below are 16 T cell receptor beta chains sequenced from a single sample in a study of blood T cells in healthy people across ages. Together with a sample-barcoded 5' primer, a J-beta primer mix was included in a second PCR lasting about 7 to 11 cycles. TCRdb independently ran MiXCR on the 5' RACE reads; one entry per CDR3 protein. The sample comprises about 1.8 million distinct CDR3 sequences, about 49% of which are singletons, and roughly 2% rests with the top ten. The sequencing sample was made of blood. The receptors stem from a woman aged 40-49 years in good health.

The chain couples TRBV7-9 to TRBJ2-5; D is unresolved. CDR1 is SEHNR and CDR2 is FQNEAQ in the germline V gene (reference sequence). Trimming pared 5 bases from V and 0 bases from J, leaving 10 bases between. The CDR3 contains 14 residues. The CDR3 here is CASSEQRYQETQYF. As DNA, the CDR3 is TGTGCCAGCAGCGAACAGAGGTACCAAGAGACCCAGTACTTC.

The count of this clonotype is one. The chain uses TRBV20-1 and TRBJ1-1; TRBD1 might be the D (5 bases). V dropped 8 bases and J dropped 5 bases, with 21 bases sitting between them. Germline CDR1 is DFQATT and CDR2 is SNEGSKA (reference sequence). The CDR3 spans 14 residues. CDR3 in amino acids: CSLDDQGFGTEAFF. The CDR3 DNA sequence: TGCAGTTTAGACGATCAGGGATTTGGGACTGAAGCTTTCTTT.

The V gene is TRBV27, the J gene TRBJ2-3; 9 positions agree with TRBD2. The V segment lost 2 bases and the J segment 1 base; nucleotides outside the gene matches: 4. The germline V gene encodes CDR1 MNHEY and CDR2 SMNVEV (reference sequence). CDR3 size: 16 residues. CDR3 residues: CASSLAGGRGTDTQYF. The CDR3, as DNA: TGTGCCAGCAGTTTAGCGGGGGGGCGGGGCACAGATACGCAGTATTTT.

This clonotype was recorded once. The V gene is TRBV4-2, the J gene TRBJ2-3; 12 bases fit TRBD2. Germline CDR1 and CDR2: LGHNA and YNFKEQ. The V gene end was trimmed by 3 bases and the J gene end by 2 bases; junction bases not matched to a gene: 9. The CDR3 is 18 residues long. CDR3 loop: CASSHPSGGDELTDTQYF. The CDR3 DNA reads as TGTGCCAGCAGCCACCCTAGCGGGGGGGACGAACTCACAGATACGCAGTATTTT.

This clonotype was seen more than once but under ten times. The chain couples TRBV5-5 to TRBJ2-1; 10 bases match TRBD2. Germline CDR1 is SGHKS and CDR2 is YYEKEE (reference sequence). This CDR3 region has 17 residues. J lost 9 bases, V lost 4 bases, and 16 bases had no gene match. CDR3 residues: CASSHNPGTSVFVEQFF. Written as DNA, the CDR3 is TGTGCCAGCAGCCATAATCCCGGGACTAGCGTTTTCGTTGAGCAGTTCTTC.

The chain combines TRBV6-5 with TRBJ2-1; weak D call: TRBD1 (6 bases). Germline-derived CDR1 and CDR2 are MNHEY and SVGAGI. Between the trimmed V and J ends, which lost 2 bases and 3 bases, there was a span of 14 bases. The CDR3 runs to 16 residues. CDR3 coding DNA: TGTGCCAGCAGTTACACCGGGACATCGGACTACAATGAGCAGTTCTTC. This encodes CASSYTGTSDYNEQFF.

The CDR3 region is CASSLPRATNQPQHF. The CDR3 DNA reads as TGTGCCAGCAGCTTACCCCGGGCCACGAATCAGCCCCAGCATTTT. The genes are TRBV6-4 and TRBJ1-5; D is uncertain. CDR3 length: 15 residues. V lost 6 bases and J 4 bases, leaving 16 bases between the germline ends. Germline CDR1 and CDR2: MRHNA and SNTAGT.

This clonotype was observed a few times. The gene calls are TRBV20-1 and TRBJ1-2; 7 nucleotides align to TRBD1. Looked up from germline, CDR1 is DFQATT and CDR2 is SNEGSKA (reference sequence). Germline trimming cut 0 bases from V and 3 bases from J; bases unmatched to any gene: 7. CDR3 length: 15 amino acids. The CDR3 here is CSARELGGSDYGYTF. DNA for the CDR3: TGCAGTGCTAGAGAATTAGGGGGCTCGGACTATGGCTACACCTTC.

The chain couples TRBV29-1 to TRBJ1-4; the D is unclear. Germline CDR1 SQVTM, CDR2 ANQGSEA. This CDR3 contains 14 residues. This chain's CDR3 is CNIRERVFGSELFF. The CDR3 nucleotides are TGCAACATACGGGAGAGGGTTTTCGGGTCGGAACTGTTTTTT. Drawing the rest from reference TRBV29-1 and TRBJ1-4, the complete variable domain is SAVISQKPSRDICQRGTSLTIQCQVDSQVTMMFWYRQQPGQSLTLIATANQGSEATYESGFVIDKFPISRPNLTFSTLTVSNMSPEDSSIYLCNIRERVFGSELFFGSGTQLSVL.

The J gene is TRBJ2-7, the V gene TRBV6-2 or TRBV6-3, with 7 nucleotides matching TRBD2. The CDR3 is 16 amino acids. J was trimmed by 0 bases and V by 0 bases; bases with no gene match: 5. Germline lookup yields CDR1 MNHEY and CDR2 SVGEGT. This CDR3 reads CASSYSRLAASYEQYF. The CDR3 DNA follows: TGTGCCAGCAGTTACTCTAGGCTAGCGGCCTCCTACGAGCAGTACTTC.

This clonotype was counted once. The CDR3 reads CASSVAHRSSYEQYF. The CDR3 coding sequence is TGTGCCAGCAGCGTTGCGCATCGTAGCTCCTACGAGCAGTACTTC. The chain employs TRBV7-9 and TRBJ2-7; D is unclear. CDR3 size: 15 residues. The germline gives CDR1 SEHNR, CDR2 FQNEAQ (reference sequence). Trimming left V 5 bases short and J 0 bases short, with 14 bases between.

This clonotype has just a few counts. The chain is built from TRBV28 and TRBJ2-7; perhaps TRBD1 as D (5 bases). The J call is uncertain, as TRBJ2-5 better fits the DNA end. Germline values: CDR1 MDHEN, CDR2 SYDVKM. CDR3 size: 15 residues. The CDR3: CASSPPNQGRETQYF. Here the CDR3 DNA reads TGTGCCAGCAGTCCACCCAACCAGGGAAGAGAGACCCAGTACTTC.

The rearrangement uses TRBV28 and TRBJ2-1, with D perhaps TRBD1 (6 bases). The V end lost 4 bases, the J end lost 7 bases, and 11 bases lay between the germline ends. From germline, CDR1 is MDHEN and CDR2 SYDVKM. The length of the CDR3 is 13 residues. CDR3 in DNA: TGTGCCAGCAGTTCTAACAGGGATAATGAGCAGTTCTTC. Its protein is CASSSNRDNEQFF.

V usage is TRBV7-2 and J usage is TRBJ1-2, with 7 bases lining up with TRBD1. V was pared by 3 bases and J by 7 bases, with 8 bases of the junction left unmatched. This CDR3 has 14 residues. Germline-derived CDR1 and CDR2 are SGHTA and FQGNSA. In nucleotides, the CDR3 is TGTGCCAGCAGCTTCAGGGGGATACCAGGTGGCTACACCTTC. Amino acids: CASSFRGIPGGYTF.

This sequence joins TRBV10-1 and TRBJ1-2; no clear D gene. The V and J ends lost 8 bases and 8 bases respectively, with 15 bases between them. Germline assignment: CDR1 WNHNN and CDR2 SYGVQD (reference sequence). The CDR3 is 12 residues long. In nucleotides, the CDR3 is TGCGCCAGCTGCCCCGGGGAAGGCGGCTACACCTTC. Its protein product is CASCPGEGGYTF.

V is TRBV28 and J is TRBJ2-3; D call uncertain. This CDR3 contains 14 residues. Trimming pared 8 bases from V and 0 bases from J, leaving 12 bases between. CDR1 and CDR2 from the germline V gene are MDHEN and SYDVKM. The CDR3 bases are TGTGCCAGCTGCCTCATGGGTAGCACAGATACGCAGTATTTT. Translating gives CASCLMGSTDTQYF. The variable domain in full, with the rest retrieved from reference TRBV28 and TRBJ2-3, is DVKVTQSSRYLVKRTGEKVFLECVQDMDHENMFWYRQDPGLGLRLIYFSYDVKMKEKGDIPEGYSVSREKKERFSLILESASTNQTSMYLCASCLMGSTDTQYFGPGTRLTVL.